Below are 4 T cell receptor beta chains sequenced from a single sample in a study of T cell responses to AZD1222 COVID-19 vaccine. Using immunoSEQ multiplex PCR, the repertoire was profiled, and TCRdb retains in-frame clones only, with some absent. The sample includes 40,000 to 55,000 clones, around 90% of them seen just once. Sequences were derived from peripheral blood, sampled 28 days after the second AZD1222 dose. The receptors come from an adult who received the AZD1222 COVID-19 vaccine.

This rearrangement joins TRBV6-5 to TRBJ1-6; a weak D match, TRBD1 (5 bases). Germline V gene data show CDR1 as MNHEY and CDR2 as SVGAGI. V was trimmed by 9 bases and J by 2 bases, leaving 14 bases between them. This CDR3 has 15 residues. The CDR3 coding sequence is TGTGCCAGAAGGACATGTCGGACCTATAATTCACCCCTCCACTTT. Translating gives CARRTCRTYNSPLHF.

V gene TRBV5-4 combines with J gene TRBJ2-3; 8 bases align to TRBD1. J lost 1 base, V lost 4 bases, and 5 bases had no gene match. This CDR3 is 15 amino acids long. Germline loops: CDR1 SGHNT, CDR2 YYREEE (reference sequence). The CDR3 nucleotides read TGTGCCAGCAGCGGGAGACAGGGGCGCACAGATACGCAGTATTTT. This codes for CASSGRQGRTDTQYF.

J is TRBJ2-5 and V is TRBV4-2; D is tentatively TRBD1 or TRBD2 (6 bases each). This CDR3 contains 15 residues. Germline-derived CDR1 and CDR2 are LGHNA and YNFKEQ. V was cut by 0 bases and J by 1 base, with 9 bases left in between. The CDR3 nucleotides are TGTGCCAGCAGCCAAGATGAGGGGGGCCAAGAGACCCAGTACTTC. This encodes CASSQDEGGQETQYF.

The sample holds a few counts of this clone. V gene TRBV10-3 combines with J gene TRBJ2-1; 7 bases agree with TRBD2. V dropped 2 bases and J dropped 3; count of bases not matched to a gene: 4. The CDR3 runs to 15 residues. Germline CDR1 reads ENHRY; CDR2 reads SYGVKD. CDR3 coding DNA: TGTGCCATCAGTGAGGACACTAGCGACTACAATGAGCAGTTCTTC. Amino acids: CAISEDTSDYNEQFF.